What follows describes a single T cell receptor (beta chain). Its target is not known. Each CDR3 protein gets one entry after TCRdb re-called the 5' RACE reads with MiXCR. The repertoire holds a few hundred thousand distinct CDR3 sequences, with roughly a sixth as singletons. This specimen belongs to a study of T cells after yellow fever vaccination. Findings of the study overall: Weaker overall, the secondary response nonetheless peaked faster (day 5 versus 15). Reappearance after the booster was seen for most primary-vaccination clones, at 95% to 97% CD4 and less than 90% CD8.

The CDR3 has 17 residues. CDR1 is DFQATT, CDR2 SNEGSKA, per germline (reference sequence). Trimming pared 0 bases from V and 2 bases from J, leaving 17 bases between. The material was PBMCs, obtained before the yellow fever booster vaccination. The V gene is TRBV20-1, the J gene TRBJ2-1; a possible D gene is TRBD1 (8 bases). The receptor was derived from a man aged 18-30 years who received the YFV17D yellow fever vaccine. The CDR3 reads CSARDRGQGGPYNEQFF. CDR3 coding DNA: TGCAGTGCTAGAGATCGCGGACAGGGAGGGCCCTACAATGAGCAGTTCTTC.